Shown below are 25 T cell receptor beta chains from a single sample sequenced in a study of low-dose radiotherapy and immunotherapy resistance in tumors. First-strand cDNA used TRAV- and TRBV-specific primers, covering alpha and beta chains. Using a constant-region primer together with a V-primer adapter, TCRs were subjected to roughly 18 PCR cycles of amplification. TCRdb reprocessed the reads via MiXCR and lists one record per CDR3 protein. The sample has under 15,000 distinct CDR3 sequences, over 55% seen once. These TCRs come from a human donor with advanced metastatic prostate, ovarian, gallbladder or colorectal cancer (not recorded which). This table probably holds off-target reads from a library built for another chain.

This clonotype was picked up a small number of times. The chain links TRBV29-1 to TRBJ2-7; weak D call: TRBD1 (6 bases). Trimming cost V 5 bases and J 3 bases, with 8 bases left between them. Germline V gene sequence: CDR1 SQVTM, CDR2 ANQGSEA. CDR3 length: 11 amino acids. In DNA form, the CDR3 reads TGCAGCGTTCAACAGGGCTACGAGCAGTACTTC. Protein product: CSVQQGYEQYF.

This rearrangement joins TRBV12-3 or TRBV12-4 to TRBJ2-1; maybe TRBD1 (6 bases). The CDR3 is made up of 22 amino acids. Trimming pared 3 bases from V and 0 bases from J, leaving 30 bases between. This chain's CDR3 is CASSLVVPRQGRRESSYNEQFF. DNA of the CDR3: TGTGCCAGCAGTTTGGTGGTGCCCCGGCAGGGGCGACGAGAGAGCTCCTACAATGAGCAGTTCTTC.

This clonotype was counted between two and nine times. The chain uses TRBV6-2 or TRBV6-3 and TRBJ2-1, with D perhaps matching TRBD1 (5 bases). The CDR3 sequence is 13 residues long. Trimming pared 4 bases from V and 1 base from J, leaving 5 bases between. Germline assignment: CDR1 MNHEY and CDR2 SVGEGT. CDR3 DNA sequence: TGTGCCAGCAGTTGGACATCCTACAATGAGCAGTTCTTC. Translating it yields CASSWTSYNEQFF.

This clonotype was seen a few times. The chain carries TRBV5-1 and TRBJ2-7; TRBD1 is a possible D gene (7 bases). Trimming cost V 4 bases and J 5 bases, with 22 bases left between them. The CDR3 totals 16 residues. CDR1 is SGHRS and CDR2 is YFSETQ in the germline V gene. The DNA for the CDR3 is TGCGCCAGCAGCCGATCCGGGCAGGGGGGCGGCGACGAGCAGTACTTC. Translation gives CASSRSGQGGGDEQYF.

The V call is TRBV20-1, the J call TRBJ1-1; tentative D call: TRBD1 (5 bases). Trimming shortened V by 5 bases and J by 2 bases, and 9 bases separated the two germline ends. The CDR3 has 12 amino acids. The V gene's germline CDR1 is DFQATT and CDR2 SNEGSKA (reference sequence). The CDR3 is CSAPGPNTEAFF. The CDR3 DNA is TGCAGTGCTCCAGGGCCCAACACTGAAGCTTTCTTT.

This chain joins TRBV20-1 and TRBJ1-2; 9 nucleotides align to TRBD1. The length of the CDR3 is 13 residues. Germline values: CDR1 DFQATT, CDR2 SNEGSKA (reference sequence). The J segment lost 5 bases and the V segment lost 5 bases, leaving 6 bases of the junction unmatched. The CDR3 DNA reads TGCAGTGCTTTCAGGGGACAGGGTTATGGCTACACCTTC. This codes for CSAFRGQGYGYTF.

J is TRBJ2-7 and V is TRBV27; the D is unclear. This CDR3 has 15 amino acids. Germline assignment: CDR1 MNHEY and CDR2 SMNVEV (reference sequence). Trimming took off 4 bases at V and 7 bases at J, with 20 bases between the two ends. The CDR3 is CASSWFKWDHWEQYF. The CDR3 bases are TGTGCCAGCAGTTGGTTCAAGTGGGATCATTGGGAGCAGTACTTC.

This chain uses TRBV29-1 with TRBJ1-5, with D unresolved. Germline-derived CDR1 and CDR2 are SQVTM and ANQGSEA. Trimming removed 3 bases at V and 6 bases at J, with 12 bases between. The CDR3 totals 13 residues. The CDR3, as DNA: TGCAGCGTTGAGTCAGGTGTAGGTCAGCCCCAGCATTTT. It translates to CSVESGVGQPQHF.

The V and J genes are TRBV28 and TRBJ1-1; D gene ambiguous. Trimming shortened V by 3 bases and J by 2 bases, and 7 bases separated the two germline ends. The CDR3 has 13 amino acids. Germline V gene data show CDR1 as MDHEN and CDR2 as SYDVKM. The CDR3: CASSFPANTEAFF. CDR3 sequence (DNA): TGTGCCAGCAGTTTCCCGGCTAACACTGAAGCTTTCTTT.

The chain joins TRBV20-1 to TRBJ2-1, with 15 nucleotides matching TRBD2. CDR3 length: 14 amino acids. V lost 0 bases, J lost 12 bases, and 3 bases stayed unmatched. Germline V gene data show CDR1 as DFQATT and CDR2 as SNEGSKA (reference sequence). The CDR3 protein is CSARDRTSGRGQFF. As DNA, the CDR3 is TGCAGTGCTAGAGATCGGACTAGCGGGAGGGGGCAGTTCTTC.

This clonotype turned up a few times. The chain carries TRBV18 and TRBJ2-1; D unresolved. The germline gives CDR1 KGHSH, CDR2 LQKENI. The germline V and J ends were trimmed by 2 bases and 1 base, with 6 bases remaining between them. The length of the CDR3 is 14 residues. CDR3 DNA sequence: TGTGCCAGCTCACCAGATCAGTCCTACAATGAGCAGTTCTTC. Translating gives CASSPDQSYNEQFF.

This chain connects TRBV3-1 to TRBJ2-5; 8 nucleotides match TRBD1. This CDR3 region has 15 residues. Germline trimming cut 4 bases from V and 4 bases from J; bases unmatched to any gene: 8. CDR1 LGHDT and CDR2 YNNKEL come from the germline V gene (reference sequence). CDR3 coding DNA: TGTGCCAGCAGCCCAGGACAGGGACACCGAGAGACCCAGTACTTC. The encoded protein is CASSPGQGHRETQYF.

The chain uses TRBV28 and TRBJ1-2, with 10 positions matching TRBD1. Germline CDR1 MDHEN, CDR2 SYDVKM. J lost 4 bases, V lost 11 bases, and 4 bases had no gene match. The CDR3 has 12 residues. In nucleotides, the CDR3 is TGTGCCCACAGGACAGGGGGCTATGGCTACACCTTC. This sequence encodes CAHRTGGYGYTF.

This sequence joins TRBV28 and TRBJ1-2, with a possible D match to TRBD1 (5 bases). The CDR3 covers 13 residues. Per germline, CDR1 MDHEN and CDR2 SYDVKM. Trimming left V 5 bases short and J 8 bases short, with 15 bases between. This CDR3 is CASSNYRIRGYTF. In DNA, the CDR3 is TGTGCCAGCAGTAACTACAGGATTCGGGGCTACACCTTC.

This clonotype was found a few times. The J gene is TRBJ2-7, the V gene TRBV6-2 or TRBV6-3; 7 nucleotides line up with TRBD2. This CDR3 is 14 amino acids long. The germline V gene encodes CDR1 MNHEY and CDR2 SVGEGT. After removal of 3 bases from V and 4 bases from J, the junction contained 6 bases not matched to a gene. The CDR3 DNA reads TGTGCCAGCAGTTATCAGCGGGGAGAGTACGAGCAGTACTTC. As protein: CASSYQRGEYEQYF.

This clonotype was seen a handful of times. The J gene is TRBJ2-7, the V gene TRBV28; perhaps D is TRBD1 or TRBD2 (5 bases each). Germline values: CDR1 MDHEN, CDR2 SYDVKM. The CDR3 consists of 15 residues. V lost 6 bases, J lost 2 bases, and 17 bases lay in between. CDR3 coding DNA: TGTGCCAGCAGCCCGGGACGGAGCGTAGCCTACGAGCAGTACTTC. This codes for CASSPGRSVAYEQYF. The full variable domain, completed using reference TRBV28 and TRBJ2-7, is DVKVTQSSRYLVKRTGEKVFLECVQDMDHENMFWYRQDPGLGLRLIYFSYDVKMKEKGDIPEGYSVSREKKERFSLILESASTNQTSMYLCASSPGRSVAYEQYFGPGTRLTVT.

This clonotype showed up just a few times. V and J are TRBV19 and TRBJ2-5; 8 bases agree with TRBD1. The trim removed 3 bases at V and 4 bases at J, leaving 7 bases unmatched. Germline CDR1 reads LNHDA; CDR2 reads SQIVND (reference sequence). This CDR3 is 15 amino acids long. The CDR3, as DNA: TGTGCCAGTAGTATGTCCGGGACAGGAGGAGAGACCCAGTACTTC. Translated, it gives CASSMSGTGGETQYF.

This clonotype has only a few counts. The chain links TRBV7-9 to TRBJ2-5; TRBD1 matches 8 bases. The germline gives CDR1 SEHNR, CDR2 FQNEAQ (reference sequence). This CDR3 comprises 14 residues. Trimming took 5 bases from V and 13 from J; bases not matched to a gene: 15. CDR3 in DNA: TGTGCCAGCAGCCGAGCCCGACAGGGGCCGACTGTGTACTTC. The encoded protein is CASSRARQGPTVYF.

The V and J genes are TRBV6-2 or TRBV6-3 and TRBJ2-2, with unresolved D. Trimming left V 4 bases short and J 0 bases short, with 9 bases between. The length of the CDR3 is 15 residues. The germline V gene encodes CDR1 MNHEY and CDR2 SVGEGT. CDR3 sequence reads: CASSSYRPNTGELFF. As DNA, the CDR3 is TGTGCCAGCAGTTCATACAGACCGAACACCGGGGAGCTGTTTTTT.

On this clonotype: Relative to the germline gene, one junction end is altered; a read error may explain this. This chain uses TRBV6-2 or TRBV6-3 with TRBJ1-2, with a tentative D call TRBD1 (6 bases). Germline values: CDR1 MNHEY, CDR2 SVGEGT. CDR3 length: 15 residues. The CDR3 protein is CASRETKGQIYVYTF. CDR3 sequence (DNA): TGTGCCAGCAGAGAGACAAAAGGACAGATCTATGTCTACACCTTC.

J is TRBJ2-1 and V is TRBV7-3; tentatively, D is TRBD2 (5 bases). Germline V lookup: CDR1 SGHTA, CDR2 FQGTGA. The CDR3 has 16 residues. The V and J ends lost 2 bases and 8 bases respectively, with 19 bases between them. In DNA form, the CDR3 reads TGTGCCAGCAGCTTATTGTCTACCCCCGTTAGCGATGAGCAGTTCTTC. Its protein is CASSLLSTPVSDEQFF.

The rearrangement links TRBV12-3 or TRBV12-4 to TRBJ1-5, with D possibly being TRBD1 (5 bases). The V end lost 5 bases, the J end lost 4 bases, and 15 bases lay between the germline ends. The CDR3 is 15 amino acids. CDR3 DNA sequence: TGTGCCAGCAGTACCGGGGACGGCCCAAATCAGCCCCAGCATTTT. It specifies CASSTGDGPNQPQHF.

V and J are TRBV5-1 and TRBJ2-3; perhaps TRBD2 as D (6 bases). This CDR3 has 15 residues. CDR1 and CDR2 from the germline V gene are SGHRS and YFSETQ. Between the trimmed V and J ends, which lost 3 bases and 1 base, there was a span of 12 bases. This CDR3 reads CASSWGTSRTDTQYF. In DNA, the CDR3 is TGCGCCAGCAGCTGGGGGACTTCTCGCACAGATACGCAGTATTTT.

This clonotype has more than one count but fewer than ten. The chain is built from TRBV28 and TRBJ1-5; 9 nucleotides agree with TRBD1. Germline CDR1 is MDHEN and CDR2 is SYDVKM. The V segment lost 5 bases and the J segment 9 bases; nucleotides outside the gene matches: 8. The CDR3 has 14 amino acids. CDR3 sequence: CASSAYRGRLPQHF. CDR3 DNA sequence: TGTGCCAGCAGTGCCTACAGGGGGCGATTGCCCCAGCATTTT.

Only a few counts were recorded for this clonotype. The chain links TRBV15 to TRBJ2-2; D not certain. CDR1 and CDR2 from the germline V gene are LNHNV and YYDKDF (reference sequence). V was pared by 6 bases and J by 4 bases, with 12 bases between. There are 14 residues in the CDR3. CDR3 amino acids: CATSFGTLTGELFF. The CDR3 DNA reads TGTGCCACCAGTTTCGGAACCCTCACCGGGGAGCTGTTTTTT.